These 6 T cell receptor beta chains share one sample of origin, sequenced in a study of blood T cell repertoires in COVID-19. Method: immunoSEQ multiplex PCR; TCRdb's copy keeps in-frame clones and lacks some. This sample has about 170,000 clones, with roughly 80% found just once. The material sequenced was PBMCs or T cells enriched from blood (not recorded which). These receptors originate from a woman in her forties or fifties who had recovered from COVID-19.

The chain employs TRBV4-1 and TRBJ1-2, with 7 nucleotides matching TRBD1. This CDR3 has 14 amino acids. CDR1 and CDR2 (germline): MGHRA, YSYEKL. The J segment lost 4 bases and the V segment lost 3 bases, leaving 5 bases of the junction unmatched. The CDR3 bases are TGCGCCAGCAGCCAGCCGGGACAGACCTATGGCTACACCTTC. Translated: CASSQPGQTYGYTF.

The chain has TRBV7-9 and TRBJ1-2; no clear D. Germline-derived CDR1 and CDR2 are SEHNR and FQNEAQ (reference sequence). The CDR3 runs to 15 residues. V lost 7 bases, J lost 4 bases, and 19 bases lay in between. The CDR3: CASTSRTGVTYGYTF. The CDR3 nucleotides are TGTGCCAGCACTTCCAGAACCGGGGTGACCTATGGCTACACCTTC.

J is TRBJ1-1 and V is TRBV18; D not certain. Germline assignment: CDR1 KGHSH and CDR2 LQKENI. CDR3 size: 13 residues. V gave up 2 bases and J gave up 3 bases, with 7 bases separating them. CDR3 region: CASSPSSDTEAFF. CDR3 nucleotides: TGTGCCAGCTCACCATCCTCAGACACTGAAGCTTTCTTT.

The V and J genes are TRBV27 and TRBJ2-2; a weak D match, TRBD1 (6 bases). V was clipped by 3 bases and J by 0 bases, with 14 bases between them. This CDR3 comprises 17 residues. Germline-derived CDR1 and CDR2 are MNHEY and SMNVEV (reference sequence). The CDR3 here is CASSLDRPSANTGELFF. In DNA form, the CDR3 reads TGTGCCAGCAGTTTGGACAGACCATCAGCGAACACCGGGGAGCTGTTTTTT.

The chain links TRBV13 to TRBJ1-2, with a tentative D call TRBD1 (6 bases). The ends were cut back, 5 bases at V and 7 bases at J, with 11 bases in the middle. Germline values: CDR1 PRHDT, CDR2 FYEKMQ (reference sequence). CDR3 size: 12 residues. Written as DNA, the CDR3 is TGTGCCAGCAGCCTCAGGGGCACTGGCTACACCTTC. Its protein product is CASSLRGTGYTF.

The CDR3 DNA is TGCGCCAGCAGCCTTACAGGGGCCCGAGGCGCCGGGGAGCTGTTTTTT. The encoded protein is CASSLTGARGAGELFF. The chain is built from TRBV4-1 and TRBJ2-2; 7 positions agree with TRBD1. This CDR3 has 16 residues. V was pared by 4 bases and J by 6 bases, with 11 bases of the junction left unmatched. In germline, CDR1 is MGHRA, CDR2 YSYEKL.